Below, 24 T cell receptor beta chains from the same sample are listed, as sequenced in a study of HIV-infected children after antiretroviral therapy interruption. The TCR library was built from RNA with a 3' RACE protocol and unique molecular identifiers. TCRdb ran MiXCR on the 3' RACE reads and lists one entry per CDR3 protein. This repertoire shows approximately 89,000 distinct CDR3 sequences, approximately 6.9% found once; its top ten account for 0.85% to 1.2%. Treatment in this sample: PENTA 11 planned treatment interruption arm or continuous ART arm. This sample comprised CD45RA+ CD4+ T cells from PBMCs, pooled from several time points, obtained from a donor given antiretroviral therapy, either interrupted or continuous. The subset denotes: naive CD4+ CD45RA+ CD45RO- T cells. The receptors shown here come from a pool of human donors with HIV.

This chain links TRBV6-6 with TRBJ1-5; the D is unclear. CDR1 and CDR2 from the germline V gene are MNHNY and SVGAGI (reference sequence). The V end was cut by 7 bases, the J end by 6 bases, with 13 bases between. The CDR3 length is 13 residues. The CDR3 reads CASMNGVRQPQHF. CDR3 coding DNA: TGTGCCAGCATGAATGGGGTACGTCAGCCCCAGCATTTT.

V usage is TRBV12-5 and J usage is TRBJ1-6; D gene uncertain. This CDR3 has 15 residues. CDR1 and CDR2 from the germline V gene are LGHNT and FRNRAP. Trimming stripped 0 bases from V and 9 bases from J, with 12 bases between. The CDR3 DNA is TGTGCTAGTGGTTTGGTATTGGAAGGGTCTTCACCCCTCCACTTT. It codes for CASGLVLEGSSPLHF.

This clonotype was counted only a few times. The chain employs TRBV27 and TRBJ2-7; TRBD1 agrees at 7 bases. CDR3 length: 15 amino acids. Trimming cost V 5 bases and J 0 bases; bases outside gene matches: 7. The germline V gene has CDR1 MNHEY and CDR2 SMNVEV (reference sequence). The CDR3 sequence: CASSPWDSYSYEQYF. The CDR3 nucleotides are TGTGCCAGCAGTCCCTGGGACAGCTACTCCTACGAGCAGTACTTC.

This clonotype was seen a few times. The rearrangement links TRBV24-1 to TRBJ2-5, with TRBD2 matching over 8 bases. The V and J ends lost 5 bases and 1 base, in that order; junction bases with no gene match: 8. Looked up from germline, CDR1 is KGHDR and CDR2 is SFDVKD. The CDR3 consists of 16 residues. CDR3 sequence reads: CATSVALAGFQETQYF. The CDR3, as DNA: TGTGCCACCAGTGTTGCGTTAGCGGGATTCCAAGAGACCCAGTACTTC.

This clonotype was found many times. The chain joins TRBV27 to TRBJ2-7; TRBD1 matches 10 bases. Germline CDR1 and CDR2: MNHEY and SMNVEV (reference sequence). V shed 3 bases and J 12 bases; nucleotides not matched to a gene: 8. The CDR3 is made up of 13 amino acids. The CDR3 coding sequence is TGTGCCAGCAGTTTGGACAGGGGGGGCACTCGGTACTTC. Translated: CASSLDRGGTRYF.

The rearrangement joins TRBV29-1 to TRBJ2-7; unclear D gene. The ends were cut back, 5 bases at V and 5 bases at J, with 16 bases in the middle. This CDR3 has 13 amino acids. Looked up from germline, CDR1 is SQVTM and CDR2 is ANQGSEA. CDR3 DNA sequence: TGCAGCGTTTATGTCTCCGGACGGGACGAGCAGTACTTC. Translation gives CSVYVSGRDEQYF.

This clonotype was recorded many times. The genes are TRBV4-1 and TRBJ1-4; the D is unclear. The V gene lost 0 bases and the J gene lost 0 bases, with 14 bases spanning the gap. The CDR3 runs to 18 residues. Germline assignment: CDR1 MGHRA and CDR2 YSYEKL. CDR3 nucleotide sequence: TGCGCCAGCAGCCAAGATCTTAGGGATTTATCAACTAATGAAAAACTGTTTTTT. Its translation is CASSQDLRDLSTNEKLFF.

A few counts support this clonotype. The gene calls are TRBV2 and TRBJ2-1, with D possibly matching TRBD2 (5 bases). The length of the CDR3 is 12 residues. Trimming took off 8 bases at V and 3 bases at J, with 8 bases between the two ends. Germline V gene data show CDR1 as SNHLY and CDR2 as FYNNEI. The CDR3 DNA is TGTGCCAGCCGAGACTACTACAATGAGCAGTTCTTC. Its translation is CASRDYYNEQFF.

This clonotype has ten or more counts. This sequence joins TRBV24-1 and TRBJ2-7; D possibly corresponds to TRBD2 (5 bases). CDR3 size: 13 residues. Germline V gene data show CDR1 as KGHDR and CDR2 as SFDVKD. V shed 6 bases and J shed 1 base, with 9 bases lying between them. In nucleotides, the CDR3 is TGTGCCACCAGTCGGACTGATTCCTACGAGCAGTACTTC. It is translated as CATSRTDSYEQYF.

This clonotype was recorded many times. This rearrangement joins TRBV7-9 to TRBJ1-2, with unresolved D. The ends were cut back, 3 bases at V and 0 bases at J, with 14 bases in the middle. Looked up from germline, CDR1 is SEHNR and CDR2 is FQNEAQ (reference sequence). The CDR3 length is 16 residues. CDR3 protein: CASSFRTPLPNYGYTF. The CDR3 bases are TGTGCCAGCAGCTTCCGTACCCCCTTGCCTAACTATGGCTACACCTTC.

This clonotype was counted at least ten times. The chain has TRBV27 and TRBJ2-1, with D hard to call. Germline V gene data show CDR1 as MNHEY and CDR2 as SMNVEV (reference sequence). The V gene lost 8 bases and the J gene lost 3 bases, with 11 bases spanning the gap. The CDR3 loop spans 13 amino acids. The CDR3 protein is CASPPRFYNEQFF. The CDR3 nucleotides are TGTGCCAGCCCCCCCAGGTTCTACAATGAGCAGTTCTTC.

This clonotype was recorded many times. This sequence joins TRBV19 and TRBJ2-1; 12 bases are a match to TRBD2. Germline lookup yields CDR1 LNHDA and CDR2 SQIVND (reference sequence). J lost 9 bases, V lost 8 bases, and 11 bases had no gene match. The length of the CDR3 is 15 residues. The chain's CDR3 is CASSGLAGPTGEQFF. CDR3 bases: TGTGCCAGTTCCGGACTAGCGGGGCCCACGGGTGAGCAGTTCTTC.

This chain connects TRBV5-4 to TRBJ2-5, with TRBD2 matching 7 bases. This CDR3 contains 16 residues. V was clipped by 3 bases and J by 3 bases; unmatched bases: 11. Germline CDR1 SGHNT, CDR2 YYREEE (reference sequence). The CDR3 DNA reads as TGTGCCAGCAGCTCCGGGGCTAGCGGCCACAAAGAGACCCAGTACTTC. Amino acid sequence: CASSSGASGHKETQYF.

This clonotype was seen only a few times. The chain recombines TRBV11-1 with TRBJ1-2; D is undetermined. The CDR3 has 13 residues. Trimming took 3 bases from V and 4 from J, leaving 9 bases between them. The V gene's germline CDR1 is SGHAT and CDR2 FQDESV (reference sequence). The CDR3 sequence is CASSLRTVYGYTF. In DNA form, the CDR3 reads TGTGCCAGCAGCTTGCGCACAGTCTATGGCTACACCTTC.

About this clonotype: Germline is not matched at one junction end, which may reflect a read error. V gene TRBV6-5 combines with J gene TRBJ2-2; 7 bases align to TRBD1. Germline assignment: CDR1 MNHEY and CDR2 SVGAGI. The CDR3 sequence is 14 residues long. The CDR3 loop is CAGSRDRNTGELFF. Written as DNA, the CDR3 is TGTGCCGGCAGTCGGGACAGAAACACCGGGGAGCTGTTTTTT.

This clonotype was found many times. V usage is TRBV30 and J usage is TRBJ1-3; D perhaps matches TRBD1 (5 bases). V was pared by 0 bases and J by 0 bases, with 12 bases between. The CDR3 is 16 residues long. Germline CDR1 and CDR2: GTSNPN and SVGIG (reference sequence). The CDR3 loop reads CAWSVQAANSGNTIYF. The CDR3 DNA reads as TGTGCCTGGAGTGTACAGGCAGCTAACTCTGGAAACACCATATATTTT.

This clonotype occurred many times. The V and J genes are TRBV7-3 and TRBJ2-7; TRBD2 agrees at 7 bases. Trimming cost V 1 base and J 5 bases; bases outside gene matches: 14. The CDR3 length is 17 residues. Per the germline V gene, CDR1 is SGHTA and CDR2 is FQGTGA. CDR3 loop: CASSLNRRWERENEQYF. DNA of the CDR3: TGTGCCAGCAGCTTAAATAGAAGGTGGGAGCGGGAAAACGAGCAGTACTTC.

This clonotype was observed many times. The chain uses TRBV10-3 and TRBJ2-7; unclear D gene. The V end lost 8 bases, the J end lost 6 bases, and 14 bases lay between the germline ends. The CDR3 totals 12 residues. From germline, CDR1 is ENHRY and CDR2 SYGVKD. CDR3 in amino acids: CAIAPRAVEQYF. For the CDR3, the DNA is TGTGCCATCGCCCCAAGGGCAGTCGAGCAGTACTTC.

V is TRBV5-6 and J is TRBJ2-3; 9 bases are a match to TRBD1. V trimming: 1 base; J trimming: 4 bases; junction bases outside the gene matches: 4. The CDR3 length is 15 residues. Germline V CDR1 and CDR2: SGHDT, YYEEEE. CDR3 residues: CASSLYTGGADTQYF. The DNA for the CDR3 is TGTGCCAGCAGCTTGTATACAGGGGGCGCAGATACGCAGTATTTT.

Only a few counts were recorded for this clonotype. This chain uses TRBV5-1 with TRBJ1-1, with D possibly being TRBD1 (5 bases). CDR1 is SGHRS and CDR2 is YFSETQ in the germline V gene. CDR3 length equals 13 residues. Trimming pared 5 bases from V and 2 bases from J, leaving 10 bases between. CDR3 sequence (DNA): TGCGCCAGCAGTCGAGGGGAAAACACTGAAGCTTTCTTT. This translates into CASSRGENTEAFF.

This clonotype was counted many times. V usage is TRBV5-1 and J usage is TRBJ2-3; 11 positions match TRBD2. The CDR3 extends over 16 amino acids. The junction had 5 bases not matched to a gene; V was cut back by 0 bases and J by 5 bases. Germline V gene lookup returns CDR1 SGHRS and CDR2 YFSETQ. CDR3 sequence reads: CASSLDSGGAGDTQYF. CDR3 DNA sequence: TGCGCCAGCAGCTTGGATAGCGGGGGGGCCGGAGATACGCAGTATTTT.

The V gene is TRBV6-5, the J gene TRBJ2-7; the D gene is possibly TRBD1 (5 bases). CDR3 size: 15 residues. Germline V gene sequence: CDR1 MNHEY, CDR2 SVGAGI. Trimming removed 5 bases from V and 2 bases from J, with 16 bases in between. The CDR3: CASSLPSGQPYEQYF. The CDR3 nucleotides are TGTGCCAGCAGTCTCCCCTCCGGACAACCCTACGAGCAGTACTTC.

This clonotype was observed at least ten times. V gene TRBV30 combines with J gene TRBJ2-5; 13 nucleotides match TRBD2. Per germline, CDR1 GTSNPN and CDR2 SVGIG (reference sequence). The CDR3 loop spans 15 amino acids. The trim removed 5 bases at V and 2 bases at J, leaving 5 bases unmatched. The CDR3 here is CAWEGTSGTQETQYF. The CDR3 DNA is TGTGCCTGGGAGGGGACTAGCGGGACTCAAGAGACCCAGTACTTC.

The chain carries TRBV7-8 and TRBJ2-2; 7 bases fit TRBD1. The CDR3 spans 17 residues. Unmatched junction bases numbered 9, after V lost 5 bases and J lost 0 bases. The germline V gene encodes CDR1 SGHVS and CDR2 FQNEAQ. The chain's CDR3 is CASSGSRTGSNTGELFF. The CDR3 region has the DNA TGTGCCAGCAGCGGCTCCCGGACAGGATCGAACACCGGGGAGCTGTTTTTT. Full variable domain (rest looked up from reference TRBV7-8 and TRBJ2-2): GAGVSQSPRYKVAKRGQDVALRCDPISGHVSLFWYQQALGQGPEFLTYFQNEAQLDKSGLPSDRFFAERPEGSVSTLKIQRTQQEDSAVYLCASSGSRTGSNTGELFFGEGSRLTVL.